Listed below are T cell receptor beta chains from one sample, sequenced in a study of blood T cell repertoires in COVID-19. Profiled with immunoSEQ multiplex PCR; TCRdb holds only in-frame clones, not every one. This repertoire shows some 240,000 clones, approximately 86% found once; its top ten account for less than 4%. Source material: PBMCs or T cells enriched from blood (not recorded which). The source of these receptors is a woman between 40 and 55 years old with acute COVID-19. The CDR3 runs from the conserved cysteine through the conserved F or W. The D gene is left open where the match is weak. Size values are once, few and many counts, or a class for expanded clones, and some rows have none.

clone size: NA
V gene: TRBV5-8
J gene: TRBJ2-1
D gene: NA
CDR3 protein: CASSLASGWYNEQFF
CDR3 DNA: TGTGCCAGCAGCTTGGCGTCAGGGTGGTACAATGAGCAGTTCTTC

clone size: NA
V gene: TRBV7-3
J gene: TRBJ1-4
D gene: TRBD1
CDR3 protein: CASSLERTGGEKLFF
CDR3 DNA: TGTGCCAGCAGCTTAGAAAGGACAGGAGGTGAAAAACTGTTTTTT

clone size: once
V gene: TRBV5-1
J gene: TRBJ2-5
D gene: TRBD2
CDR3 protein: CASRSQLAGVQETQYF
CDR3 DNA: TGCGCCAGCAGGTCCCAACTAGCGGGGGTACAAGAGACCCAGTACTTC

clone size: NA
V gene: TRBV7-3
J gene: TRBJ2-2
D gene: TRBD2
CDR3 protein: CASSLIGLAGGGELFF
CDR3 DNA: TGTGCCAGCAGCTTAATTGGCCTAGCGGGAGGCGGGGAGCTGTTTTTT

clone size: NA
V gene: TRBV7-9
J gene: TRBJ2-3
D gene: TRBD2
CDR3 protein: CASSLARLAGGTYTDTQYF
CDR3 DNA: TGTGCCAGCAGCTTAGCGCGGCTAGCGGGAGGAACCTACACAGATACGCAGTATTTT

clone size: NA
V gene: TRBV5-1
J gene: TRBJ2-1
D gene: TRBD2
CDR3 protein: CASSLGGGLDNEQFF
CDR3 DNA: TGCGCCAGCAGCTTGGGGGGAGGGCTCGACAATGAGCAGTTCTTC

clone size: NA
V gene: TRBV25-1
J gene: TRBJ1-2
D gene: TRBD1
CDR3 protein: CASNPGQGGGYTF
CDR3 DNA: TGTGCCAGCAACCCAGGACAGGGTGGCGGCTACACCTTC

clone size: few
V gene: TRBV19
J gene: TRBJ2-2
D gene: TRBD1
CDR3 protein: CASRYRGLHTGELFF
CDR3 DNA: TGTGCCAGCCGGTACAGGGGGCTTCACACCGGGGAGCTGTTTTTT

clone size: NA
V gene: TRBV5-6
J gene: TRBJ2-5
D gene: TRBD1
CDR3 protein: CASSTGQGAETQYF
CDR3 DNA: TGTGCCAGCAGCACGGGACAGGGGGCAGAGACCCAGTACTTC

clone size: NA
V gene: TRBV7-2
J gene: TRBJ2-5
D gene: TRBD2
CDR3 protein: CASSLNSASGKETQYF
CDR3 DNA: TGTGCCAGCAGCCTAAACTCCGCTAGCGGTAAAGAGACCCAGTACTTC

clone size: NA
V gene: TRBV19
J gene: TRBJ2-5
D gene: TRBD2
CDR3 protein: CASKSSWEGLETQYF
CDR3 DNA: TGTGCCAGTAAGTCTTCTTGGGAGGGCCTTGAGACCCAGTACTTC

clone size: NA
V gene: TRBV11-2
J gene: TRBJ2-1
D gene: TRBD1
CDR3 protein: CASSLDLGDRGNEQFF
CDR3 DNA: TGTGCCAGCAGCTTAGATCTAGGTGACAGGGGCAATGAGCAGTTCTTC

clone size: NA
V gene: TRBV5-6
J gene: TRBJ1-2
D gene: TRBD1
CDR3 protein: CASSRTGAGGYTF
CDR3 DNA: TGTGCCAGCAGCCGGACAGGGGCGGGTGGCTACACCTTC

clone size: NA
V gene: TRBV14
J gene: TRBJ2-1
D gene: TRBD2
CDR3 protein: CASVGGTSGKYNEQFF
CDR3 DNA: TGTGCCAGCGTGGGCGGGACTAGCGGAAAATACAATGAGCAGTTCTTC

clone size: NA
V gene: TRBV30
J gene: TRBJ2-2
D gene: NA
CDR3 protein: CAWADTGELFF
CDR3 DNA: TGTGCCTGGGCTGACACCGGGGAGCTGTTTTTT